The 27 T cell receptor beta chains in this list originate from one sample, sequenced in a study of blood T cell repertoires in COVID-19 (TCRdb year 2020). The library relied on the immunoSEQ multiplex PCR assay. Entries here come from immuneACCESS through TCRdb and include only in-frame sequences with V and J called. Some clones fail to appear in such tables; in the studies checked, an unresolved V gene covers under half of the shortfall, and the cause of the remainder is unknown. This sample holds some 210,000 clones; about 87% were observed only once. The top ten hold around 10% of the sample. Sequenced input: PBMCs or T cells enriched from blood (not recorded which). Source of these receptors: a man aged 18 to 29 with acute COVID-19.

This clone was counted a single time. This rearrangement joins TRBV5-1 to TRBJ1-2; 7 nucleotides align to TRBD1. The junction had 9 bases not matched to a gene; V was cut back by 4 bases and J by 6 bases. Germline V gene lookup returns CDR1 SGHRS and CDR2 YFSETQ. The CDR3 consists of 14 residues. The chain's CDR3 is CASSLDRGRNGYTF. CDR3 bases: TGCGCCAGCAGCCTCGATAGGGGGCGGAATGGCTACACCTTC.

This clone appeared a single time. V is TRBV12-3 or TRBV12-4 and J is TRBJ2-1; D remains ambiguous. Deletions cut 5 bases from V and 7 bases from J, with 6 bases between. The CDR3 is made up of 11 amino acids. The CDR3 nucleotides are TGTGCCAGCAGTCCCTTTAATGAGCAGTTCTTC. Protein product: CASSPFNEQFF.

The genes are TRBV28 and TRBJ2-2; a possible D gene is TRBD2 (6 bases). Trimming removed 8 bases from V and 4 bases from J, with 20 bases in between. The CDR3 spans 16 residues. The germline gives CDR1 MDHEN, CDR2 SYDVKM. CDR3 in amino acids: CASPRSGERGTGELFF. DNA of the CDR3: TGTGCCAGCCCCCGATCGGGAGAGAGGGGCACCGGGGAGCTGTTTTTT.

The rearrangement uses TRBV28 and TRBJ2-3, with D maybe TRBD1 (6 bases). Germline V CDR1 and CDR2: MDHEN, SYDVKM. The CDR3 length is 14 residues. The germline V and J ends were trimmed by 9 bases and 0 bases, with 13 bases remaining between them. The CDR3 reads CASQTGSSTDTQYF. CDR3 DNA: TGTGCCAGTCAAACAGGGAGTAGCACAGATACGCAGTATTTT.

The rearrangement uses TRBV30 and TRBJ1-2; TRBD1 matches at 12 bases. V was clipped by 3 bases and J by 4 bases; unmatched bases: 6. The CDR3 covers 15 residues. Looked up from germline, CDR1 is GTSNPN and CDR2 is SVGIG (reference sequence). In DNA form, the CDR3 reads TGTGCCTGGAGCGGGACAGGGGGCGAGGGCTATGGCTACACCTTC. Amino acids: CAWSGTGGEGYGYTF.

The chain is built from TRBV5-8 and TRBJ1-1; TRBD1 might be the D (6 bases). CDR3 length: 13 residues. CDR1 is SGHTS and CDR2 is YDEGEE in the germline V gene. V lost 4 bases to trimming and J lost 3 bases, with 10 bases between them. CDR3: CASSATGHTEAFF. The CDR3 DNA is TGTGCCAGCAGCGCAACAGGGCACACTGAAGCTTTCTTT.

V usage is TRBV24-1 and J usage is TRBJ2-1; perhaps TRBD1 as D (6 bases). The CDR3 sequence is 14 residues long. Trimming cost V 3 bases and J 10 bases, with 15 bases left between them. CDR1 and CDR2 (germline): KGHDR, SFDVKD. The CDR3 DNA sequence: TGTGCCACCAGTGATCTATCGGACAGCTCAGAGCAGTTCTTC. It specifies CATSDLSDSSEQFF.

V and J are TRBV5-4 and TRBJ2-4; TRBD2 matches 8 bases. V was clipped by 0 bases and J by 7 bases; unmatched bases: 12. Germline CDR1 reads SGHNT; CDR2 reads YYREEE (reference sequence). The length of the CDR3 is 17 residues. The CDR3 region has the DNA TGTGCCAGCAGCTTGGGCGGGGGGCCTGTGCGTGGGAACATTCAGTACTTC. This gives the protein CASSLGGGPVRGNIQYF.

The V call is TRBV2, the J call TRBJ2-7; perhaps TRBD2 as D (6 bases). Trimming cost V 6 bases and J 7 bases, with 13 bases left between them. The CDR3 is 12 residues long. Germline lookup yields CDR1 SNHLY and CDR2 FYNNEI. CDR3 amino acids: CASSVGLVEQYF. In DNA form, the CDR3 reads TGTGCCAGCAGCGTGGGACTCGTAGAGCAGTACTTC.

This clone was seen only a few times. This chain connects TRBV6-2 or TRBV6-3 to TRBJ1-2, with D perhaps matching TRBD1 (6 bases). The germline V gene encodes CDR1 MNHEY and CDR2 SVGEGT. With 5 bases removed from V and 4 bases from J, the gap between germline ends came to 11 bases. CDR3 length: 13 amino acids. The DNA of the CDR3 is TGTGCCAGCAGTCACGGGACAATCTATGGCTACACCTTC. Protein product: CASSHGTIYGYTF.

This chain connects TRBV12-2 to TRBJ2-1; TRBD2, the table's D call, lacks a check against the DNA. TRBV12-2 is a pseudogene segment. This CDR3 region has 15 residues. CDR3 DNA: TGTGCAAGTCTCGGGGAAGAGCGCCCCGGGGGTGAGCAGTTCTTC. This encodes CASLGEERPGGEQFF.

The chain is built from TRBV5-4 and TRBJ2-1; 7 positions match TRBD2. V lost 3 bases to trimming and J lost 6 bases; unmatched junction nucleotides: 9. CDR3 length: 15 residues. Germline CDR1 SGHNT, CDR2 YYREEE (reference sequence). As DNA, the CDR3 is TGTGCCAGCAGCTCAACTAGCGTGTTATTCAATGAGCAGTTCTTC. Its protein is CASSSTSVLFNEQFF. The variable domain in full, completed from reference TRBV5-4 and TRBJ2-1, reads ETGVTQSPTHLIKTRGQQVTLRCSSQSGHNTVSWYQQALGQGPQFIFQYYREEENGRGNFPPRFSGLQFPNYSSELNVNALELDDSALYLCASSSTSVLFNEQFFGPGTRLTVL.

This clone was seen a handful of times. The rearrangement joins TRBV28 to TRBJ1-3; 10 bases match TRBD1. J lost 2 bases, V lost 6 bases, and 4 bases had no gene match. This CDR3 is built from 15 residues. Per germline, CDR1 MDHEN and CDR2 SYDVKM. The CDR3 DNA sequence: TGTGCCAGCAGACCTGGACAGGGGGCTGGAAACACCATATATTTT. Translation gives CASRPGQGAGNTIYF.

In this sample, this clone turned up once. The chain links TRBV18 to TRBJ1-6; TRBD1 aligns across 10 bases. The CDR3 covers 17 residues. CDR1 KGHSH and CDR2 LQKENI come from the germline V gene. V was pared by 3 bases and J by 8 bases, with 10 bases of the junction left unmatched. CDR3 sequence (DNA): TGTGCCAGCTCACCGAGAGAATCCGGGACAGGGGATTCACCCCTCCACTTT. Protein product: CASSPRESGTGDSPLHF.

V usage is TRBV20-1 and J usage is TRBJ1-2; D gene uncertain. The germline CDR1 and CDR2 sequences are DFQATT and SNEGSKA (reference sequence). This CDR3 is 13 amino acids long. V was trimmed by 3 bases and J by 0 bases, leaving 8 bases between them. CDR3 sequence (DNA): TGCAGTGCTAGTAATCCAGCTAACTATGGCTACACCTTC. This gives the protein CSASNPANYGYTF.

This clone was counted only a few times. The chain combines TRBV5-1 with TRBJ2-3, with D possibly being TRBD2 (5 bases). Germline loops: CDR1 SGHRS, CDR2 YFSETQ. The V and J ends lost 0 bases and 2 bases respectively, with 13 bases between them. The CDR3 is 16 amino acids. CDR3 region: CASSLGAGLITDTQYF. The CDR3 DNA follows: TGCGCCAGCAGCTTGGGTGCGGGCCTAATCACAGATACGCAGTATTTT.

The V gene is TRBV7-2, the J gene TRBJ2-5; TRBD2 is a possible D gene (5 bases). Deletions cut 8 bases from V and 2 bases from J, with 12 bases between. The CDR3 has 13 amino acids. Germline-derived CDR1 and CDR2 are SGHTA and FQGNSA. DNA for the CDR3: TGTGCCAGCTCTCGCGGGCATCAAGAGACCCAGTACTTC. Translated, it gives CASSRGHQETQYF.

The chain combines TRBV6-4 with TRBJ2-1; D gene unclear. Germline V gene data show CDR1 as MRHNA and CDR2 as SNTAGT. V was shortened by 2 bases and J by 7 bases, with 15 bases between the two germline ends. CDR3 length equals 15 residues. CDR3: CASSDPFVTTNEQFF. The CDR3, as DNA: TGTGCCAGCAGTGACCCTTTTGTTACTACAAATGAGCAGTTCTTC.

The rearrangement joins TRBV9 to TRBJ1-1, with TRBD1 as a possible D gene (5 bases). The V gene lost 4 bases and the J gene lost 4 bases, with 11 bases spanning the gap. Germline-derived CDR1 and CDR2 are SGDLS and YYNGEE. The CDR3 spans 13 residues. The CDR3 spells CASSPGGGTEAFF. CDR3 sequence (DNA): TGTGCCAGCAGCCCCGGGGGGGGCACTGAAGCTTTCTTT.

The chain links TRBV5-1 to TRBJ1-1; 9 bases map to TRBD1. This CDR3 has 16 amino acids. V was clipped by 4 bases and J by 6 bases; unmatched bases: 13. Germline-derived CDR1 and CDR2 are SGHRS and YFSETQ. CDR3 protein: CASSPGGTGSLSEAFF. CDR3 nucleotide sequence: TGCGCCAGCAGCCCGGGAGGGACAGGGTCATTGTCTGAAGCTTTCTTT.

This sequence joins TRBV30 and TRBJ1-4; D may be TRBD1 (6 bases). V was clipped by 4 bases and J by 8 bases, with 14 bases between them. The germline V gene encodes CDR1 GTSNPN and CDR2 SVGIG (reference sequence). This CDR3 contains 13 residues. The CDR3 region is CAWKRGMKEKLFF. The CDR3 nucleotides read TGTGCCTGGAAGAGGGGGATGAAGGAAAAACTGTTTTTT.

Details on this clone: At one end the junction does not follow the germline gene, possibly because of a read error. The chain is built from TRBV9 and TRBJ1-2; D ambiguous. Per germline, CDR1 SGDLS and CDR2 YYNGEE. The length of the CDR3 is 15 residues. CDR3 in amino acids: CASSVVVTPVDGQSF. The CDR3 DNA sequence: TGTGCCAGCAGCGTAGTTGTAACCCCAGTCGATGGCCAGTCCTTC.

The V and J genes are TRBV11-2 and TRBJ2-5, with D tentatively TRBD1 (6 bases). V lost 5 bases, J lost 2 bases, and 18 bases lay in between. CDR1 is SGHAT and CDR2 is FQNNGV in the germline V gene. The CDR3 spans 16 residues. CDR3: CASSDDSTGTQETQYF. The CDR3, as DNA: TGTGCCAGCAGCGACGACAGCACAGGGACACAAGAGACCCAGTACTTC.

The chain recombines TRBV6-5 with TRBJ2-7; TRBD1 aligns across 9 bases. The CDR3 totals 14 residues. Germline V gene data show CDR1 as MNHEY and CDR2 as SVGAGI. Trimming cost V 6 bases and J 1 base; bases outside gene matches: 4. The CDR3: CASRGQGHSYEQYF. The CDR3 nucleotides read TGTGCCAGCAGGGGACAGGGACATTCCTACGAGCAGTACTTC.

The genes are TRBV7-9 and TRBJ1-1; the D is unclear. Looked up from germline, CDR1 is SEHNR and CDR2 is FQNEAQ (reference sequence). The CDR3 runs 14 residues. V shed 5 bases and J shed 1 base, with 11 bases lying between them. The CDR3 is CASSGKRSNTEAFF. The CDR3 coding sequence is TGTGCCAGCAGCGGTAAGCGGTCGAACACTGAAGCTTTCTTT.

The rearrangement joins TRBV7-9 to TRBJ1-5; D call uncertain. The germline CDR1 and CDR2 sequences are SEHNR and FQNEAQ (reference sequence). V was cut by 7 bases and J by 4 bases, with 8 bases left in between. This CDR3 spans 12 amino acids. CDR3 nucleotides: TGTGCCAGCACCACGGGAAATCAGCCCCAGCATTTT. This gives the protein CASTTGNQPQHF.

The J gene is TRBJ2-2, the V gene TRBV5-4; possible D gene TRBD2, 6 bases. The CDR3 consists of 15 residues. Trimming shortened V by 4 bases and J by 0 bases, and 10 bases separated the two germline ends. Germline V lookup: CDR1 SGHNT, CDR2 YYREEE (reference sequence). The CDR3 sequence: CASSNPSANTGELFF. Here the CDR3 DNA reads TGTGCCAGCAGCAATCCTAGCGCGAACACCGGGGAGCTGTTTTTT. Based on the CDR3 plus reference TRBV5-4 and TRBJ2-2, the full variable domain is ETGVTQSPTHLIKTRGQQVTLRCSSQSGHNTVSWYQQALGQGPQFIFQYYREEENGRGNFPPRFSGLQFPNYSSELNVNALELDDSALYLCASSNPSANTGELFFGEGSRLTVL.